The clone carrying this T cell receptor (beta chain) has just a few counts. Its cognate antigen is unknown. The data are from a study of CD8 T cells in ankylosing spondylitis. Study-level findings and limits: Disease-linked clones were reportedly significantly enriched in matched ankylosing spondylitis synovial fluid. Ankylosing spondylitis blood appeared to be characterized by a TCR beta motif of eight highly homologous variants.

From the 5' RACE reads, TCRdb called clonotypes with MiXCR, one entry per CDR3 protein. The data hold a few hundred thousand distinct CDR3 sequences, with approximately 20% observed a single time. The source material was blood, either unsorted or a sorted T cell fraction (not recorded which). The clonotype comes from a male donor with ankylosing spondylitis.

The CDR3 DNA follows: TGTGCCAGCAGTTACCGCCAGGGGGCTAGGACTGAAGCTTTCTTT. Its translation is CASSYRQGARTEAFF. The chain has TRBV6-5 and TRBJ1-1; TRBD1 matches 8 bases. This CDR3 contains 15 residues. The ends lost 2 bases at V and 5 bases at J; junction bases unmatched: 7. Germline CDR1 reads MNHEY; CDR2 reads SVGAGI.